The source of this T cell receptor (beta chain) is a study of T cells in Graves' hyperthyroidism and ophthalmopathy. The study, taken as a whole, reports: Progression to ophthalmopathy was predicted a median of approximately 6.4 months early. The majority of expanded thyroid clonotypes above 0.001 also appeared in blood.

TCR beta CDR3 region amplification was performed from RNA transcripts. HTBI primers were used for first-round RT-PCR of the TCR CDR3. A single record per CDR3 protein comes from TCRdb applying MiXCR to the multiplex PCR reads. Of about 660,000 distinct CDR3 sequences detected, nearly 45% appear once; the ten largest clones hold more than 7%. With respect to this clonotype: Its cognate antigen is unknown. One end of the junction varies from germline; a read error may be responsible.

In making diagnoses, clinical symptoms, serum thyroxine and TRAb, thyroid ultrasound and orbital computed tomography were all used. CDR1 and CDR2 from the germline V gene are LNHDA and SQIVND (reference sequence). The CDR3 consists of 16 residues. The TCR sequence derives from an adult man with Graves' disease, either hyperthyroidism or ophthalmopathy (not recorded which). Sequencing was done on a sample of peripheral blood or thyroid tissue (not recorded which). The V call is TRBV19, the J call TRBJ1-5, with TRBD1 matching over 9 bases. The CDR3 here is CASSMGADRGNQPQHF. The CDR3 nucleotides read TGTGCCAGTAGCATGGGGGCGGACAGGGGCAATCAGCCTCAGCATTTT.